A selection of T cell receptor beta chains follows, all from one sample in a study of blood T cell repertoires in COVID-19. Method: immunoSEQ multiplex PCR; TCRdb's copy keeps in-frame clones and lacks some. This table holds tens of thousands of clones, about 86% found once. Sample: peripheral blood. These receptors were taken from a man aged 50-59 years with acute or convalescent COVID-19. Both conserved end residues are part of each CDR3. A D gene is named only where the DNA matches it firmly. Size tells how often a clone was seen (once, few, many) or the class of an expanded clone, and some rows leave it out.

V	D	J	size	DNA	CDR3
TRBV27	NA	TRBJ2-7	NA	TGTGCCAGCAGTTTGATAGGTGTAAGGGGCTACGAGCAGTACTTC	CASSLIGVRGYEQYF
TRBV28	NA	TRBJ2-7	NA	TGTGCCAGCAGTATCCAGAGGCGCGAGCAGTACTTC	CASSIQRREQYF
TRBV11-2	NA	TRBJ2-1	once	TGTGCCAGCAGCTTAGGGTCGGGAAACACCAATGAGCAGTTCTTC	CASSLGSGNTNEQFF
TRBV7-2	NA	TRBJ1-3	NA	TGTGCCAGCAGCTCCGGGACTGCCGGAAACACCATATATTTT	CASSSGTAGNTIYF
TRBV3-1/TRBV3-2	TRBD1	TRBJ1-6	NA	TGTGCCAGCAGCAGCAGGGGGGATTCACCCCTCCACTTT	CASSSRGDSPLHF
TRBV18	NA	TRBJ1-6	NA	TGTGCCAGCTCACCCGGACAGAACCGGCTTTCACCCCTCCACTTT	CASSPGQNRLSPLHF
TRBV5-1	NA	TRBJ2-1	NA	TGCGCCAGCAGCTTGAGTCCTAGCTTTAACAATGAGCAGTTCTTC	CASSLSPSFNNEQFF
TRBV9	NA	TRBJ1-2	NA	TGTGCCAGCAGCGTCCTTGGTACTACAGGGTTAGAGGGCTACACCTTC	CASSVLGTTGLEGYTF
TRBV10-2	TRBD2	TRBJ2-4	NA	TGCGCCACTCTACTAGCGGGGGGGCGGGACATTCAGTACTTC	CATLLAGGRDIQYF
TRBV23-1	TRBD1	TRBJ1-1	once	TGCGCCAGCAGTCATTTAGGGGGCGAAGCTTTCTTT	CASSHLGGEAFF
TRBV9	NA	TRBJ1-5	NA	TGTGCCAGCAGCGTAGATGGGGCCCGGGAGCCCCAGCATTTT	CASSVDGAREPQHF
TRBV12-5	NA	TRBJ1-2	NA	TGTGCTAGTGGTTTGGTACAGACTAACTATGGCTACACCTTC	CASGLVQTNYGYTF
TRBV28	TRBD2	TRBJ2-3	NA	TGTGCCAGCAGTTTATCTTACCTAGCGGAGAACACAGATACGCAGTATTTT	CASSLSYLAENTDTQYF
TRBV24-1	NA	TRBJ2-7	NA	TGTGCCACCAGTGACTCAACAGGGAACCCCCACGAGCAGTACTTC	CATSDSTGNPHEQYF
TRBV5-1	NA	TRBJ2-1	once	TGCGCCAGCAGCTTGGCCCAGTCCTACAATGAGCAGTTCTTC	CASSLAQSYNEQFF
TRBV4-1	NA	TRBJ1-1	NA	TGCGCCAGCAGCCAAGAGAGAGGGGGAAACACTGAAGCTTTCTTT	CASSQERGGNTEAFF
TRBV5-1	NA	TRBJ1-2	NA	TGCGCCAGCAGCTTGGCGGAGCCCTCGGATGGCTACACCTTC	CASSLAEPSDGYTF
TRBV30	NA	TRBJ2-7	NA	TGTGCCTGGGTACTTGAGGACAGCTACGAGCAGTACTTC	CAWVLEDSYEQYF
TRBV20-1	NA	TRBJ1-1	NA	TGCAGTGCTAGACAGGGGTGGAGAGCTTTCTTT	CSARQGWRAFF
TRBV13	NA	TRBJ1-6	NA	TGTGCCAGCAGCCCTACTCGGTCCTATAATTCACCCCTCCACTTT	CASSPTRSYNSPLHF
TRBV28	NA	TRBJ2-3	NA	TGTGCCAGCAGCTCCCCTTTGCGAGCGGAGCTTAGCACAGATACGCAGTATTTT	CASSSPLRAELSTDTQYF
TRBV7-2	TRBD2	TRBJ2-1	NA	TGTGCCAGCAGCTTTAGCGGGGGAAACTACAATGAGCAGTTCTTC	CASSFSGGNYNEQFF
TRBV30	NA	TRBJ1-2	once	TGTGCCTGGACGTCGAGCGGAACCTATGGCTACACCTTC	CAWTSSGTYGYTF
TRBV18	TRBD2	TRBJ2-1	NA	TGTGCCAGCTCACCACCGGCGGGAGGGCCGGGTGAGCAGTTCTTC	CASSPPAGGPGEQFF
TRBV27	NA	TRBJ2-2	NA	TGTGCCAGCAGTTATTCGGGTTACACCGGGGAGCTGTTTTTT	CASSYSGYTGELFF
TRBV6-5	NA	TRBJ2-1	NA	TGTGCCAGCAGAAATCAGTACAATGAGCAGTTCTTC	CASRNQYNEQFF
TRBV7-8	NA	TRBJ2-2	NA	TGTGCCAGCAGCTCTACAGAGAACACCGGGGAGCTGTTTTTT	CASSSTENTGELFF
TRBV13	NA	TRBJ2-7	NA	TGTGCCAGCAGCACCCGGTCGGGGGGCCACGAGGCCATTGACGAGCAGTACTTC	CASSTRSGGHEAIDEQYF
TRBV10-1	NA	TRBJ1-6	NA	TGCGCCAGCACGTCGGGGGGCAATTCACCCCTCCACTTT	CASTSGGNSPLHF
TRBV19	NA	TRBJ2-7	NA	TGTGCCAGTCGCGGTACCCCGCAGGGGGGTACAGGTGAGCAGTACTTC	CASRGTPQGGTGEQYF
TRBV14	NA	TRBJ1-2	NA	TGTGCCAGCAGCCAGTTTAGCGCCAGATCGGGCCACTATGGCTACACCTTC	CASSQFSARSGHYGYTF
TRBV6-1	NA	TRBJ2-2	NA	TGTGCCAGCAGTGAAGGGATACAGTCCATGAACACCGGGGAGCTGTTTTTT	CASSEGIQSMNTGELFF
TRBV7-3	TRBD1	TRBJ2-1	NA	TGTGCCAGCAGCTTAGGGACAGGGGGGGTTGATGAGCAGTTCTTC	CASSLGTGGVDEQFF
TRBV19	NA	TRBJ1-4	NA	TGTGCCAGTAGTAGAGGGATCGACGGAGATGAAAAACTGTTTTTT	CASSRGIDGDEKLFF
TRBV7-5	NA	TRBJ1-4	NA	TGTGCCAGAAGCTTAGTATGGGGACAGCCTAATGAAAAACTGTTTTTT	CARSLVWGQPNEKLFF
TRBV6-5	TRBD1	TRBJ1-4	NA	TGTGCCAGCAGTACCCGACAGGGGACTAATGAAAAACTGTTTTTT	CASSTRQGTNEKLFF
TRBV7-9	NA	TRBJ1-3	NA	TGTGCCAGCAGCCTACCCGGGATCCAAAACACCATATATTTT	CASSLPGIQNTIYF
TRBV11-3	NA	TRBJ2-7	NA	TGTGCCAGCAGCTTTGGTTCAGGGGACTACGAGCAGTACTTC	CASSFGSGDYEQYF
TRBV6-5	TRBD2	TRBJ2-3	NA	TGTGCCAGCAGTACACTAGCGGGACACGCAGATACGCAGTATTTT	CASSTLAGHADTQYF
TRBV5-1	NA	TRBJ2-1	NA	TGCGCCAGCAGCTTGGATGTCGACAATGAGCAGTTCTTC	CASSLDVDNEQFF
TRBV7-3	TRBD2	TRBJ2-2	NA	TGTGCCAGCAGCTTTTCGGGGGGTAACACCGGGGAGCTGTTTTTT	CASSFSGGNTGELFF
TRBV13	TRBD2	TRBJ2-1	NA	TGTGCCAGCAGCTTAGGACTAGCGAGCTCCTACAATGAGCAGTTCTTC	CASSLGLASSYNEQFF
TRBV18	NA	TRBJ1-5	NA	TGTGCCAGCTCACCACGGATGGGGCGGGATAGCAATCAGCCCCAGCATTTT	CASSPRMGRDSNQPQHF
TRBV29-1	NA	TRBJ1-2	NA	TGCAGCGTTGAAGTTGTGACAGAAACCTATGGCTACACCTTC	CSVEVVTETYGYTF
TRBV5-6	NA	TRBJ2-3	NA	TGTGCCAGCAGCTTGATGTTTGATAGCGACTACACAGATACGCAGTATTTT	CASSLMFDSDYTDTQYF
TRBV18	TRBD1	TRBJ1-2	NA	TGTGCCAGCTCATCGGGACAGGGGAACTATGGCTACACCTTC	CASSSGQGNYGYTF
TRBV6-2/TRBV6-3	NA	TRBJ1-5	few	TGTGCCAGCAGTTATGACTGGAAGGCTTGGCAGCCCCAGCATTTT	CASSYDWKAWQPQHF
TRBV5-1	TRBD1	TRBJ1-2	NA	TGCGCCAGCAGCTCTACAGGGGACGGGGGAGGCGGCTACACCTTC	CASSSTGDGGGGYTF
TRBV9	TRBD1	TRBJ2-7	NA	TGTGCCAGCAGCCGTCCCGGGACAGACGAGCAGTACTTC	CASSRPGTDEQYF
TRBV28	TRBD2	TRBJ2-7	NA	TGTGCCAGCAGTTTTCCTGGGGACGGGACTAGATCGGAGTCGGTCTACGAGCAGTACTTC	CASSFPGDGTRSESVYEQYF
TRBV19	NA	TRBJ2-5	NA	TGTGCCAGTAGTATAGATGTAGCAGGGGGGGAGACCCAGTACTTC	CASSIDVAGGETQYF
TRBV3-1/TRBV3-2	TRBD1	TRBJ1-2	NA	TGTGCCAGCAGCCAAGATCACAGGGGCGCGAGGGACTACTATGGCTACACCTTC	CASSQDHRGARDYYGYTF
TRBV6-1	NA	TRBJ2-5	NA	TGTGCCAGCAGTGAAGCTCATCAGACCCAGTACTTC	CASSEAHQTQYF
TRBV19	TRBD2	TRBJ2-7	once	TGTGCCAGTAGTACAAGCGGGGGAGGGTTCTACGAGCAGTACTTC	CASSTSGGGFYEQYF
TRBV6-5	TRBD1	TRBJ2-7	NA	TGTGCCAGCAGTTACGGGACAGGGATGTACGAGCAGTACTTC	CASSYGTGMYEQYF
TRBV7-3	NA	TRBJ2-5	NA	TGTGCCAGCAGCTTCGGTCACCAAGAGACCCAGTACTTC	CASSFGHQETQYF
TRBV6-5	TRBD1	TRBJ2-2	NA	TGTGCCAGCAGTTATCATCGGACAGGGAACACCGGGGAGCTGTTTTTT	CASSYHRTGNTGELFF
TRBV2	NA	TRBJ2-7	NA	TGTGCCAGCAGTGTTAGCGAATCCCTTCCCGAGCAGTACTTC	CASSVSESLPEQYF
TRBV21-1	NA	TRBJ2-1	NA	TGTGCCAGCAGCAAAGGAGTTACTTCTAATGAGCAGTTCTTC	CASSKGVTSNEQFF
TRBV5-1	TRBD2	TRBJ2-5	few	TGCGCCAGCAGCCCCCGGGGGGATGTGACCCAGTACTTC	CASSPRGDVTQYF